This T cell receptor beta chain came from a study of beta chain features in type 1 diabetes. On this clone itself: No antigen is known for it.

Every bit of the isolated RNA underwent reverse transcription, so sequencing read expressed TCRB transcripts. Libraries were prepared by immunoSEQ multiplex PCR; TCRdb keeps only in-frame clonotypes and omits some of them. The repertoire has 360,000 or so clones, roughly a fifth of them found once; the top ten carry under 0.055%. General study results and limits: For cells with high TCR expression, cDNA sequencing could yield over-representation. VDJ junctions from type 1 diabetes patients carried fewer insertions and larger deletions.

This TCR derives from a woman younger than 35 in good health. The material sequenced was naive CD4+ T cells from blood.

CDR3 sequence (DNA): TGCGCCAGCAGCTCGGTAGCGGGAGGGCTAGGGAATGAGCAGTTCTTC. Its protein product is CASSSVAGGLGNEQFF. The chain carries TRBV5-1 and TRBJ2-1, with 11 positions matching TRBD2. The CDR3 sequence is 16 residues long. Germline V gene sequence: CDR1 SGHRS, CDR2 YFSETQ. With V trimmed by 3 bases and J by 7 bases, 9 bases remained unmatched. The complete variable domain, with remaining parts taken from reference TRBV5-1 and TRBJ2-1, reads KAGVTQTPRYLIKTRGQQVTLSCSPISGHRSVSWYQQTPGQGLQFLFEYFSETQRNKGNFPGRFSGRQFSNSRSEMNVSTLELGDSALYLCASSSVAGGLGNEQFFGPGTRLTVL.